A selection of T cell receptor beta chains follows, all from one sample in a study of T-cell reconstitution after alpha-beta-depleted transplantation in children. TCRdb reprocessed the PCR reads via MiXCR and lists one record per CDR3 protein. This sample has 250,000 to 300,000 distinct CDR3 sequences; 9.5% to 10% occur once, and the top ten carry about a tenth. The specimen comprised PBMCs from the stem cell graft donor, sampled from the stem cell graft. These receptors were taken from a human donor who donated a stem cell graft to a child with SCID. CDR3s include the opening cysteine and the closing phenylalanine or tryptophan. A D gene is named only where the DNA matches it firmly. Only part of the rows carry a size: once, few, many, or a class if the clone is expanded.

D: TRBD2
size: NA
J: TRBJ2-1
V: TRBV6-1
CDR3: CASSMLPRGGLPNEQFF
DNA: TGTGCCAGCAGTATGCTCCCCCGGGGGGGCCTCCCGAATGAGCAGTTCTTC

D: NA
size: many
J: TRBJ1-5
V: TRBV6-5
CDR3: CASSYLGRGMDQPQHF
DNA: TGTGCCAGCAGTTACTTGGGCAGGGGCATGGATCAGCCCCAGCATTTT

D: NA
size: few
J: TRBJ1-5
V: TRBV12-3/TRBV12-4
CDR3: CASSLDTGRSQPQHF
DNA: TGTGCCAGCAGTTTAGATACGGGCAGGAGTCAGCCCCAGCATTTT

D: NA
size: NA
J: TRBJ2-5
V: TRBV20-1
CDR3: CSGGGQLGKGQETQYF
DNA: TGCAGTGGGGGGGGGCAGTTAGGGAAAGGGCAAGAGACCCAGTACTTC

D: NA
size: few
J: TRBJ2-3
V: TRBV5-1
CDR3: CASSLIQLGGDTQYF
DNA: TGCGCCAGCAGCTTGATCCAGCTTGGAGGAGATACGCAGTATTTT

D: TRBD1
size: NA
J: TRBJ1-1
V: TRBV11-2
CDR3: CASSPKRTGGTEAFF
DNA: TGTGCCAGCAGCCCCAAAAGGACAGGGGGCACTGAAGCTTTCTTT

D: NA
size: few
J: TRBJ2-7
V: TRBV14
CDR3: CASSRGRFLEQYF
DNA: TGTGCCAGCAGCCGGGGGAGGTTCTTGGAGCAGTACTTC

D: NA
size: few
J: TRBJ2-1
V: TRBV3-1
CDR3: CASSDRLETWGDNEQFF
DNA: TGTGCCAGCAGCGACCGACTGGAGACCTGGGGGGACAATGAGCAGTTCTTC

D: NA
size: many
J: TRBJ2-1
V: TRBV15
CDR3: CATSRASGVTNEQFF
DNA: TGTGCCACCAGCAGAGCCTCGGGGGTTACCAATGAGCAGTTCTTC

D: NA
size: few
J: TRBJ2-3
V: TRBV18
CDR3: CASSPPGKRTDTQYF
DNA: TGTGCCAGCTCACCCCCCGGGAAACGCACAGATACGCAGTATTTT

D: NA
size: many
J: TRBJ1-2
V: TRBV13
CDR3: CASSAQGNYGYTF
DNA: TGTGCCAGCAGCGCTCAAGGAAACTATGGCTACACCTTC

D: NA
size: NA
J: TRBJ2-7
V: TRBV3-1
CDR3: CASSQVAFEAEQYF
DNA: TGTGCCAGCAGCCAAGTCGCATTCGAGGCCGAGCAGTACTTC

D: TRBD1
size: few
J: TRBJ1-6
V: TRBV20-1
CDR3: CSARDPTGWDSPLHF
DNA: TGCAGTGCTAGAGACCCGACAGGGTGGGATTCACCCCTCCACTTT

D: NA
size: many
J: TRBJ2-3
V: TRBV7-3
CDR3: CASSLTGVGTDTQYF
DNA: TGTGCCAGCAGCTTAACGGGGGTGGGCACAGATACGCAGTATTTT

D: NA
size: NA
J: TRBJ1-5
V: TRBV12-3/TRBV12-4
CDR3: CASRQLGDQPQHF
DNA: TGTGCCAGCAGACAACTGGGGGATCAGCCCCAGCATTTT

D: NA
size: many
J: TRBJ2-2
V: TRBV7-7
CDR3: CASSLGSGTGELFF
DNA: TGTGCCAGCAGCTTAGGTTCGGGCACCGGGGAGCTGTTTTTT

D: NA
size: NA
J: TRBJ2-5
V: TRBV9
CDR3: CASSVGGRGGPETQYF
DNA: TGTGCCAGCAGCGTAGGTGGTAGAGGAGGCCCAGAGACCCAGTACTTC

D: NA
size: few
J: TRBJ2-2
V: TRBV5-4
CDR3: CASSLGGSTGTGELFF
DNA: TGTGCCAGCAGCTTGGGGGGAAGTACGGGCACCGGGGAGCTGTTTTTT